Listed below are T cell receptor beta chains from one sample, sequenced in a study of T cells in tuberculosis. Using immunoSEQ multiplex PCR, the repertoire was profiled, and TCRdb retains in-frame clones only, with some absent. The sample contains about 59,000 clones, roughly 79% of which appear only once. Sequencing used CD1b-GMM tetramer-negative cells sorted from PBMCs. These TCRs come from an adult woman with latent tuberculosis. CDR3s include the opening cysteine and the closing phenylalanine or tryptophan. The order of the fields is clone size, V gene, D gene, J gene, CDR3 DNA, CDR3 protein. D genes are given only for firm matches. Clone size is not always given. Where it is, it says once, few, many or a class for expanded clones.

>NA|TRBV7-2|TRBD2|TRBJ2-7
TGTGCCAGCAGCTTTGAACCGGGGGGTCCCTACGAGCAGTACTTC
CASSFEPGGPYEQYF
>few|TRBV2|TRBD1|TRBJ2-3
TGTGCCAGCCAGGGGGTTAGCGAAGATACGCAGTATTTT
CASQGVSEDTQYF
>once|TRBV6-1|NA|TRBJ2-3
TGTGCCAGCAGTGTAGGGGCAGATACGCAGTATTTT
CASSVGADTQYF
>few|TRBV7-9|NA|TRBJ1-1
TGTGCCAGCAGCTTAGGGGCCGACAACACTGAAGCTTTCTTT
CASSLGADNTEAFF
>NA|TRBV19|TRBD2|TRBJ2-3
TGTGCCAGTAGTGTAAACCTATGGACTAGTACACCAGATACGCAGTATTTT
CASSVNLWTSTPDTQYF
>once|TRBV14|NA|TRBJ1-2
TGTGCCAGCAGCCATACGGGGAGCGGCTACACCTTC
CASSHTGSGYTF
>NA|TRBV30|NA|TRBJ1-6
TGTGCCTGGAGTGTTGCAGGGTATTCACCCCTCCACTTT
CAWSVAGYSPLHF
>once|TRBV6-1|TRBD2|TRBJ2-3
TGTGCCAGCAGTGGAGGACTAGCGGGAGGGCCGATGGATACGCAGTATTTT
CASSGGLAGGPMDTQYF
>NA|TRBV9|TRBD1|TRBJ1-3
TGTGCCAGCAGCGTAGCTCCGGGACAGTCTGGAAACACCATATATTTT
CASSVAPGQSGNTIYF
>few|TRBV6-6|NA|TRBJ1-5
TGTGCCAGCACCAGATGGCCCGCTCAGCCCCAGCATTTT
CASTRWPAQPQHF
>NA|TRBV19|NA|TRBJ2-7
TGTGCCAGCGCCGCGGGGAGTGGCTACGAGCAGTACTTC
CASAAGSGYEQYF
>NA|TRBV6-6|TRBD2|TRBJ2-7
TGTGCCAGCAGTCCCCAGGGCTGGCGGGAGGGCGAGCAGTACTTC
CASSPQGWREGEQYF
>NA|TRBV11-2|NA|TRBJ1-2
TGTGCCAGCAGCCCCGCAGGGGCCTATGGCTACACCTTC
CASSPAGAYGYTF
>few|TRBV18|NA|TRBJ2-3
TGTGCCAGCTCACCAGTGAAGGGAGCGGATACGCAGTATTTT
CASSPVKGADTQYF
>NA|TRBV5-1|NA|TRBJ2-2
TGCGCCAGCAGCTTATGGGGGGAGAGAAACACCGGGGAGCTGTTTTTT
CASSLWGERNTGELFF
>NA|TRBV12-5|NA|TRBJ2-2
TGTGCTAGTGCCTACCTGGCCGGGAGCGGCACCGGGGAGCTGTTTTTT
CASAYLAGSGTGELFF
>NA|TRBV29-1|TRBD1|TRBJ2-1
TGCAGCGTTGAATACAAAAGGTCGGGTAGGGGACAGATCTACAATGAGCAGTTCTTC
CSVEYKRSGRGQIYNEQFF
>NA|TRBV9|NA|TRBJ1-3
TGTGCCAGCAGCGCCGGTGGGGGCGGAAACACCATATATTTT
CASSAGGGGNTIYF
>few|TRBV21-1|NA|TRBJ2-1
TGTGCCAGCAGCCCACCGGGGGATCCCCGGCTATACAATGAGCAGTTCTTC
CASSPPGDPRLYNEQFF
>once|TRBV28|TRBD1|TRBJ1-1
TGTGCCAGCTTTCCAGGGGACAGGTTGAACACTGAAGCTTTCTTT
CASFPGDRLNTEAFF
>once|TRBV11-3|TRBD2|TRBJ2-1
TGTGCCAGCAGCTCCACTCCTAGCGGGGATGAGGATGAGCAGTTCTTC
CASSSTPSGDEDEQFF
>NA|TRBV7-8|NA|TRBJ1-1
TGTGCCAGCAGCTTAGTACAGGGTGGGACTGAAGCTTTCTTT
CASSLVQGGTEAFF
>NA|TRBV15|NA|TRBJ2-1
TGTGCCACCAGCAGAGATGTTACGGGAAATGAGCAGTTCTTC
CATSRDVTGNEQFF
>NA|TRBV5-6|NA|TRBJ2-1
TGTGCCAGCAGCTTACAGCGGACTACCGGGGAGCAGTTCTTC
CASSLQRTTGEQFF
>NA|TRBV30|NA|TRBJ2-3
TGTGCCTGGAGTGTGACTAGCACAGATACGCAGTATTTT
CAWSVTSTDTQYF
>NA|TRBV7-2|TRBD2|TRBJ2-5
TGTGCCAGCAGCGCCCGACTAGCGGGGGGCCCCCGGGAGACCCAGTACTTC
CASSARLAGGPRETQYF
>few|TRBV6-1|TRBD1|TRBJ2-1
TGTGCCAGCAGTGAGGTAGGGACAGGGACTTACAATGAGCAGTTCTTC
CASSEVGTGTYNEQFF
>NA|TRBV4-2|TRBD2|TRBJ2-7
TGTGCCAGCAGCCAAGTCGCGGGGGGCGACTACGAGCAGTACTTC
CASSQVAGGDYEQYF
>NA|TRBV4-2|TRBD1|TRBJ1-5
TGTGCCAGCAGCCTGGGACAGGGGGCGAGCAATCAGCCCCAGCATTTT
CASSLGQGASNQPQHF
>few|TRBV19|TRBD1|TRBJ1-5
TGTGCCAGTAGTATGGCCAGGGGGCGGATTCAGCCCCAGCATTTT
CASSMARGRIQPQHF
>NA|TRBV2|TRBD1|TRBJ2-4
TGTGCCAGCAGTGACCGGGACAGGAGTACCTTCGTAAACATTCAGTACTTC
CASSDRDRSTFVNIQYF
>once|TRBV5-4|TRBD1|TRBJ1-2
TGTGCCAGCAGCTTGGACAGGGGGCGGGTTGGCTACACCTTC
CASSLDRGRVGYTF
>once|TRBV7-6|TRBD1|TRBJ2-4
TGTGCCAGCAGCCCCTATTATGGACAGGAAAACATTCAGTACTTC
CASSPYYGQENIQYF
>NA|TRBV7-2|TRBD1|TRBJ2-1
TGTGCCAGCAGCTTAACCGGGACAGGGGGGATAAATGAGCAGTTCTTC
CASSLTGTGGINEQFF
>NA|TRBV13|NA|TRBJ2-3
TGTGCCAGCAGCCGATCGGGGGACTATACGCAGTATTTT
CASSRSGDYTQYF
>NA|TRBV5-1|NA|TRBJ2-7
TGCGCCAGCAGCTTGAACTCGATCTACGAGCAGTACTTC
CASSLNSIYEQYF
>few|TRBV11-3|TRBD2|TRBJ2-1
TGTGCCAGCAGCGCGTCGACTAGCGGGGACTACAATGAGCAGTTCTTC
CASSASTSGDYNEQFF
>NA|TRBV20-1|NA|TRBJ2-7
TGCAGTGCTAACACCGTCAGCGAGCAGTACTTC
CSANTVSEQYF
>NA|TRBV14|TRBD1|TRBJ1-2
TGTGCCAGCAGCTCTCGCACCCGGGACAGGGTTCAAAATGGCTACACCTTC
CASSSRTRDRVQNGYTF
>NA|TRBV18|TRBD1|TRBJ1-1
TGTGCCAGCTCACCGGGGACAGCGCGTATGAACACTGAAGCTTTCTTT
CASSPGTARMNTEAFF
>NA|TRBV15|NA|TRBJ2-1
TGTGCCACCCAAGATCGGGAGAGTCGGAATGAGCAGTTCTTC
CATQDRESRNEQFF
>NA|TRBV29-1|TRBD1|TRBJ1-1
TGCAGCGTTATCCGGGACAGGGGTGAAGCTTTCTTT
CSVIRDRGEAFF
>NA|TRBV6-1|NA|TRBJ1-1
TGTGCCAGCAGTGAAGCGCTTCGTCGCCAGGCTTTCTTT
CASSEALRRQAFF
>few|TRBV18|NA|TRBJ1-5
TGTGCCAGCTCAGGGGCAGGGAATCAGCCCCAGCATTTT
CASSGAGNQPQHF
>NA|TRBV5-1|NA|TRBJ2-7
TGCGCCAGCAGCTTGGCCGCGAGCTACGAGCAGTACTTC
CASSLAASYEQYF
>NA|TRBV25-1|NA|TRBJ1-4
TGTGCCAGCACCTCAACACGCCCGGGGTTAGGGGAAAAACTGTTTTTT
CASTSTRPGLGEKLFF
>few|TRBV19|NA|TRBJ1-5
TGTGCCAGTAGTTCTCAGGGAAATCAGCCCCAGCATTTT
CASSSQGNQPQHF
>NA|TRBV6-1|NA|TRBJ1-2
TGTGCCAGCAGTGAAGCTCGTTCAGGGGCCCCCGGAGGCTACACCTTC
CASSEARSGAPGGYTF
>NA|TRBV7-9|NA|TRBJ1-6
TGTGCCAGCAGCTCGTTGGCAGGGGTGTATTCACCCCTCCACTTT
CASSSLAGVYSPLHF
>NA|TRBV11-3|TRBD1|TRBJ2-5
TGTGCCAGCAGCCCCTGGAGAGGGGGCGAGCCAGAGACCCAGTACTTC
CASSPWRGGEPETQYF
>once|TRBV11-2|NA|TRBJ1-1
TGTGCCAGCAGCCTTGCGACAGGAAAAAACACTGAAGCTTTCTTT
CASSLATGKNTEAFF
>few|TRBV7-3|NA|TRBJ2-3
TGTGCCAGCAGCTTAGGGGGTGGGAGGGGGGCAGATACGCAGTATTTT
CASSLGGGRGADTQYF
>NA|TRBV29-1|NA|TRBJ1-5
TGCAGCGTCCAGGTAGGGCTGACAGGCAGCAATCAGCCCCAGCATTTT
CSVQVGLTGSNQPQHF